Presented here are 9 T cell receptor gamma chains from one specimen sequenced in a study of gamma-delta T cells after stem cell transplantation. TCRdb re-called clones from the RT-PCR reads via CATT. The sample carries under 800 gamma-chain clones, over 9.5% recorded once. The source material was gamma-delta T cells. The source of these receptors is a human donor. It is not recorded whose cells these are; they may come from a transplant donor.

Remarks on this clone: A junction boundary mismatches the germline segment, possibly from a read error. The chain has TRGV9 and TRGJP. Looked up from germline, CDR1 is GITISATS and CDR2 is ISYDGTV (reference sequence). The CDR3 length is 13 residues. CDR3 nucleotides: TGTGCCTTGTGGGACAAGGGCAAAAAAATCGAGGTATTT. It translates to CALWDKGKKIEVF.

By proportion, this clone is large. This rearrangement joins TRGV9 to TRGJP. The CDR3 totals 15 residues. Germline V gene sequence: CDR1 GITISATS, CDR2 ISYDGTV (reference sequence). V gave up 5 bases and J gave up 6 bases; unmatched junction bases: 4. The CDR3 here is CALWASELGKKIKVF. The CDR3 DNA follows: TGTGCCTTGTGGGCTTCAGAGTTGGGCAAAAAAATCAAGGTATTT.

Turning to this clone: Since a much larger clone is just one base distant, this may be a read error. The identical CDR3 is also encoded by other nucleotide sequences in the sample. The chain joins TRGV9 to TRGJP. CDR1 is GITISATS and CDR2 is ISYDGTV in the germline V gene (reference sequence). The CDR3 length is 18 residues. CDR3 coding DNA: TGTGCCTTGTGGGAGGCTGGTCCGCAAGAGTTGGGCAAAAAAATCAAGGTATTC. This gives the protein CALWEAGPQELGKKIKVF.

By share, this clone ranks as large. This sequence joins TRGV9 and TRGJP. V shed 3 bases, J shed 5 bases, and the junction held 4 bases outside the gene matches. The CDR3 is 16 residues long. Per the germline V gene, CDR1 is GITISATS and CDR2 is ISYDGTV (reference sequence). CDR3 sequence (DNA): TGTGCCTTGTGGGAGTCTAAAGAGTTGGGCAAAAAAATCAAGGTATTT. This gives the protein CALWESKELGKKIKVF.

This clone occurred a few times. The protein recorded in TCRdb matches a much larger clone and deviates from this DNA's translation at residue 7, suggesting a read error; the protein here is obtained by translating the DNA. V usage is TRGV9 and J usage is TRGJP. In germline, CDR1 is GITISATS, CDR2 ISYDGTV (reference sequence). The CDR3 runs to 15 residues. CDR3 DNA sequence: TGTGCCTTGTGGGAGCAAGGGTTGGGCAAAAAAATCAAGGTATTT. Its translation: CALWEQGLGKKIKVF.

This clone is medium-sized within its sample. The chain joins TRGV9 to TRGJP. V lost 3 bases to trimming and J lost 7 bases; unmatched junction nucleotides: 6. Germline CDR1 GITISATS, CDR2 ISYDGTV (reference sequence). CDR3 length: 16 amino acids. In DNA, the CDR3 is TGTGCCTTGTGGGAGTCCTTCGAGTTGGGCAAAAAAATCAAGGTATTT. Translation: CALWESFELGKKIKVF.

This clone was seen a single time. This sequence joins TRGV9 and TRGJP. Losses at the gene ends were 3 bases for V and 6 bases for J; bases not matched to a gene: 11. CDR1 is GITISATS, CDR2 ISYDGTV, per germline (reference sequence). The CDR3 spans 18 residues. The CDR3 DNA is TGTGCCTTGTGGGAGTCCCCCGAGGGAGAGTTGGGCAAAAAAATCAAGGTATTT. Its protein product is CALWESPEGELGKKIKVF.

This clone showed up just a few times. This may be a read error, as it is one base from a much larger clone. Other DNA sequences within the sample encode an identical CDR3. The rearrangement uses TRGV9 and TRGJP. Germline V CDR1 and CDR2: GITISATS, ISYDGTV (reference sequence). CDR3 length: 16 amino acids. After removal of 1 base from V and 7 bases from J, the junction contained 4 bases not matched to a gene. This CDR3 is CALWEVRELGKKIKVF. The CDR3 DNA follows: TGTGCCTTGTGGGAGGTAAGGGAGTTGGGCAAAAAAATCAAGGTATTT.

This clone is large in the sample. A much larger clone lies a single base off, so this may be a read error. Other DNA sequences in this sample translate to the same CDR3. The rearrangement links TRGV9 to TRGJP. The J segment lost 6 bases and the V segment lost 0 bases, leaving 2 bases of the junction unmatched. There are 16 residues in the CDR3. Germline V gene lookup returns CDR1 GITISATS and CDR2 ISYDGTV (reference sequence). The CDR3 is CALWEVPELGKKIKVF. CDR3 DNA sequence: TGTGCCTTGTGGGAGGTGCCAGAGTTGGGCAAAAAAATCAAGGTATTT.